The present T cell receptor beta chain was sequenced within a study of T cells in Graves' hyperthyroidism and ophthalmopathy. There are many counts of this clonotype. TCR beta CDR3 sequences were amplified from RNA transcripts. A first-round RT-PCR of the TCR CDR3 used the HTBI primer set. One entry per CDR3 protein results from TCRdb running MiXCR on the multiplex PCR reads. The sample lists over 120,000 distinct CDR3 sequences, about 20% seen once, with 60% to 80% in the top ten. The CDR3 contains 13 residues. V lost 2 bases to trimming and J lost 7 bases, with 11 bases between them. Each diagnosis drew on symptoms, thyroxine, TRAb, thyroid ultrasound and orbital computed tomography findings.

The chain joins TRBV12-3 or TRBV12-4 to TRBJ1-2; D is perhaps TRBD1 (5 bases). The sequenced sample was blood. The sequence was collected from a woman aged 45-65 years with Graves' hyperthyroidism that later progressed to Graves' ophthalmopathy. The CDR3 DNA follows: TGTGCCAGCAGTTTAAGGGGATCGGGTGGCTACACCTTC. Translated: CASSLRGSGGYTF.